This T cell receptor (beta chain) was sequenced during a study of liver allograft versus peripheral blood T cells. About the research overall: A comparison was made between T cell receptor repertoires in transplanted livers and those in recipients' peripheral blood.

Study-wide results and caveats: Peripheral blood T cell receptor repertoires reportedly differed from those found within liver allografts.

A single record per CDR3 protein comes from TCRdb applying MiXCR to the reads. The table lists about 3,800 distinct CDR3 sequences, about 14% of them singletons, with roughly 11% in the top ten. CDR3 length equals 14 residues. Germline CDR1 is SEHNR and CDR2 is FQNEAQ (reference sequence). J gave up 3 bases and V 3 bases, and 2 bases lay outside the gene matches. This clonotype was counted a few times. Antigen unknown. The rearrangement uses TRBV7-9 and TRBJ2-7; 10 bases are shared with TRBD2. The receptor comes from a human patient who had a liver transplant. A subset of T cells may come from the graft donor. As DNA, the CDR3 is TGTGCCAGCAGCTTCGGGACTAGCGACTACGAGCAGTACTTC. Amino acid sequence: CASSFGTSDYEQYF.